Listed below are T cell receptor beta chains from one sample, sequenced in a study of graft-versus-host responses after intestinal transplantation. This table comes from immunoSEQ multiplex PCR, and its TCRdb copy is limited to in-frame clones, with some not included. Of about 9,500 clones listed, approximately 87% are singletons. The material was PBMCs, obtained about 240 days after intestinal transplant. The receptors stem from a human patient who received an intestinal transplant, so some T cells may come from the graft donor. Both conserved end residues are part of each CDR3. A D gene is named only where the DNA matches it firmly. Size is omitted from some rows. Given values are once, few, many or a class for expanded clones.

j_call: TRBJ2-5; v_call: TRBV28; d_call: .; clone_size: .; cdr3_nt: TGTGCTACGGAGGCAGGGACGGAGACCCAGTACTTC; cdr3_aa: CATEAGTETQYF
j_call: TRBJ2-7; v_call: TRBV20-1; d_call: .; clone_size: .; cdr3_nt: TGCAGAGGACTCAAGGGCGACGAGCAGTACTTC; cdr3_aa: CRGLKGDEQYF
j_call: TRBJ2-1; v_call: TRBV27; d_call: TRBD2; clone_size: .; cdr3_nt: TGTGCCAGCAGTTTATCAAAGGGACTAGCGGGAGACAATGAGCAGTTCTTC; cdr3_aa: CASSLSKGLAGDNEQFF
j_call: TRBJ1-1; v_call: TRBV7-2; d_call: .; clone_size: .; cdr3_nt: TGTGCCAGCAGCTTAGCCGGGACTAGGAACACTGAAGCTTTCTTT; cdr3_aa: CASSLAGTRNTEAFF
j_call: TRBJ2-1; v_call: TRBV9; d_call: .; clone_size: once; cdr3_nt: TGTGCCAGCGGAGGGGGAAATGAGCAGTTCTTC; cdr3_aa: CASGGGNEQFF
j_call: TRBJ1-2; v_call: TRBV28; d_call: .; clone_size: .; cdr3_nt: TGTGCCAGCAGTTTCTTGACAGTCCCCTATGGCTACACCTTC; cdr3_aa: CASSFLTVPYGYTF
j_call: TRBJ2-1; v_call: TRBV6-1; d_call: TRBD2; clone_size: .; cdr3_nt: TGTGCCAGCTGTACTAGCGGGAGGTACAATGAGCAGTTCTTC; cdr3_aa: CASCTSGRYNEQFF
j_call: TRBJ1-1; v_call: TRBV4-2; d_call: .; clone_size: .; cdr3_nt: TGTGCCAGCAGCCAAGATAATTATAACACTGAAGCTTTCTTT; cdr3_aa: CASSQDNYNTEAFF
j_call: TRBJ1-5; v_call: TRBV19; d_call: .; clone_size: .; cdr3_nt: TGTGCCAGTAGTATCGACAGAGCTAACCAGCCCCAGCATTTT; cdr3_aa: CASSIDRANQPQHF
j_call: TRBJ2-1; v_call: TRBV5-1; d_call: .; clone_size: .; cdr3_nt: TGCGCCAGCAGCTTTTCTTATAGCTCCTACAATGAGCAGTTCTTC; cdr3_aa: CASSFSYSSYNEQFF
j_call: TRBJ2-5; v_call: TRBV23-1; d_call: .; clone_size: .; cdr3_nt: TGCGCCAGCAGTCAATCCCGGCAGCAAGAGACCCAGTACTTC; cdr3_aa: CASSQSRQQETQYF
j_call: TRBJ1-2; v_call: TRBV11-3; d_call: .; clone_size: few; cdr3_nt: TGTGCCAGCAGCTTAGTTAGGTTGACGGTGAACTATGGCTACACCTTC; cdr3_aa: CASSLVRLTVNYGYTF
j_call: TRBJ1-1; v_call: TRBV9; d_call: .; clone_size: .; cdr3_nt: TGTGCCAGCAGCGTAGCAGGGACCACTGAAGCTTTCTTT; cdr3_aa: CASSVAGTTEAFF
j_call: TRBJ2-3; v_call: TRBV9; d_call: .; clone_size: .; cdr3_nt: TGTGCCAGCAGCCCCCGCCGGTTCACAGATACGCAGTATTTT; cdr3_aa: CASSPRRFTDTQYF
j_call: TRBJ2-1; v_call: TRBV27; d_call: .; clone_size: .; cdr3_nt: TGTGCCAGCAGTTGCCATTTGGGACCCTTGGGGCTTGAGCAGTTCTTC; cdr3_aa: CASSCHLGPLGLEQFF
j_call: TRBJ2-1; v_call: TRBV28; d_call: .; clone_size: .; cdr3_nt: TGTGCCAGCAGTTCGGAAAGGGCCAGACACAATGAGCAGTTCTTC; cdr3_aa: CASSSERARHNEQFF
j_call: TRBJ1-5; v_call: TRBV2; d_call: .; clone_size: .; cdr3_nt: TGTGCCAGCAGTGAAGGGGAGGCCCAGCATTTT; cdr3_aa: CASSEGEAQHF
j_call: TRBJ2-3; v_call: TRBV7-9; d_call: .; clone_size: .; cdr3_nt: TGTGCCAGCAGCGTGACAGGAGATAGCACAGATACGCAGTATTTT; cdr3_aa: CASSVTGDSTDTQYF
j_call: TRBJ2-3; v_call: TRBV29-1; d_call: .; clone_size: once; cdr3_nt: TGCAGCGCGAGGGACTCATACACAGATACGCAGTATTTT; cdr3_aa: CSARDSYTDTQYF
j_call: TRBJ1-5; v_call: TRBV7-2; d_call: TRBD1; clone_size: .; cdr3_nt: TGTGCCAGCAGCATGACAGGGTTGGGGCAGCCCCAGCATTTT; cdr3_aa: CASSMTGLGQPQHF
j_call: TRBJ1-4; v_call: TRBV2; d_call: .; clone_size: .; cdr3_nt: TGTGCCAGCAGCAACCTACAGGGTGTTGAAAAACTGTTTTTT; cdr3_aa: CASSNLQGVEKLFF
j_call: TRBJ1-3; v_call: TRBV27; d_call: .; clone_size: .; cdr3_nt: TGTGCCAGCAGCCCCAGATCCTCTGGAAACACCATATATTTT; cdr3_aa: CASSPRSSGNTIYF
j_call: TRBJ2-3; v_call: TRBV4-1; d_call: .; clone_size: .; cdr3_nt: TGCGCCAGCAGCCAAGATAGGGCGATGAACCGTTTAACGCAGTATTTT; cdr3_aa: CASSQDRAMNRLTQYF
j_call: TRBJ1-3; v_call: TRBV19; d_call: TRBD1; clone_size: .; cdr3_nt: TGTGCCAGTAGTGGGGGACAGCCTGGAAACACCATATATTTT; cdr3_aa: CASSGGQPGNTIYF